This TCR beta chain was captured in a study of shared clonotypes between healthy human individuals. TCRdb's copy holds only in-frame clones and misses some; the assay was immunoSEQ multiplex PCR. The sample includes around 340,000 clones, roughly 70% of them seen just once. General study findings and limits: Relative to clonotypes present in all four donors, those not shared had lower generation probabilities. Rarefaction curves obtained for sorted subsets showed sequencing incomplete despite large depth. Clonotype sharing across a few donors was observed for about 4.8% of naive CD4 clonotypes. Researchers sampled only blood; tissue repertoires likely differ.

Turning to this clone: Its matching antigen is unknown.

This CDR3 region has 18 residues. The germline CDR1 and CDR2 sequences are SGHDN and FVKESK. Trimming cost V 3 bases and J 2 bases, with 20 bases left between them. The sequenced sample consisted of memory CD4+ T cells sorted from blood. Subset of the sample: CD45RA-negative fraction. The chain combines TRBV14 with TRBJ2-1; tentative D call: TRBD1 (6 bases). The TCR sequence derives from a young man in good health. The CDR3 is CASSQIPLTGRAYNEQFF. The CDR3, as DNA: TGTGCCAGCAGCCAGATACCGCTTACAGGGAGAGCCTACAATGAGCAGTTCTTC.